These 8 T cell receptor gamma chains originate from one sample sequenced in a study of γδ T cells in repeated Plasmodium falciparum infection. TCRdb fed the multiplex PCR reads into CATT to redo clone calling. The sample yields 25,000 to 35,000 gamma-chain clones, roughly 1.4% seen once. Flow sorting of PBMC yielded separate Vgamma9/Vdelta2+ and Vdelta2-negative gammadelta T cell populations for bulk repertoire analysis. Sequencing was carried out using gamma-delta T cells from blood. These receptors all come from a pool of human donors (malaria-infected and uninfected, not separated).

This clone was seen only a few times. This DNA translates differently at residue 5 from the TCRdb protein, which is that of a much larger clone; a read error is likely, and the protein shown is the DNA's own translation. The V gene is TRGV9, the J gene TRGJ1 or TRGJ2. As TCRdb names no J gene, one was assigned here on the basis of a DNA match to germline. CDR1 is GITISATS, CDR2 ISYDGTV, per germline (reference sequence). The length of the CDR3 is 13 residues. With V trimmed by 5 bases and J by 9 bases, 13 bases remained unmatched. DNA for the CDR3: TGTGCCTTGTGGGTGGCGTACTCGTCTAAGAAACTCTTT. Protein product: CALWVAYSSKKLF.

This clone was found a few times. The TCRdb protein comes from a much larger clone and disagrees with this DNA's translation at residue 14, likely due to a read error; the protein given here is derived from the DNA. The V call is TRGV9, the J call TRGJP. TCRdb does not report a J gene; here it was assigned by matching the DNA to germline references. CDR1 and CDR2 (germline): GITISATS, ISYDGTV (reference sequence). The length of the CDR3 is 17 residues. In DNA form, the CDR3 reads TGTGCCTTGTGGGAGGTGCAAACGGAGTTGGGCAAAAAAGTCAAGGTATTT. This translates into CALWEVQTELGKKVKVF.

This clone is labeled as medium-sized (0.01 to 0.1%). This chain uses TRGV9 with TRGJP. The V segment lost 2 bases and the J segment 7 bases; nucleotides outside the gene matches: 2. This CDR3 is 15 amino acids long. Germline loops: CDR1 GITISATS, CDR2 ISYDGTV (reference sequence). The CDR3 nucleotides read TGTGCCTTGTGGGAGGATGAGTTGGGCAAAAAAATCAAGGTATTT. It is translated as CALWEDELGKKIKVF.

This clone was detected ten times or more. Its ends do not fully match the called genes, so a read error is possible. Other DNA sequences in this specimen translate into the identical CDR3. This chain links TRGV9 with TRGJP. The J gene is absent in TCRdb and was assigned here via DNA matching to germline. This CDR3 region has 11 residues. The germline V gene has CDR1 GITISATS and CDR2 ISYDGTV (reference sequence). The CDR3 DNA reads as TGCGCCAGAGTTGGGCAAAAAATCAAGGTATTT. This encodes CARVGQKIKVF.

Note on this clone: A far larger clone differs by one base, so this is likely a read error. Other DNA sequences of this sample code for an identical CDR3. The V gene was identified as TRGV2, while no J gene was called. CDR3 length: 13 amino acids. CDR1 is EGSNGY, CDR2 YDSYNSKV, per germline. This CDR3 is CATWDCRYYKKLF. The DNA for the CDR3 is TGTGCCACCTGGGACTGTCGATATTATAAGAAACTCTTC.

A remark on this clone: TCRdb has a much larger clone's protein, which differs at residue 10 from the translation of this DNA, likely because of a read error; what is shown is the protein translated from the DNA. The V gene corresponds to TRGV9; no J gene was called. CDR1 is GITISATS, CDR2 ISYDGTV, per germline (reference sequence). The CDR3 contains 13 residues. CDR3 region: CALWEDSYYNKLF. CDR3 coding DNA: TGTGCCTTGTGGGAGGACTCATATTATAATAAACTCTTT.

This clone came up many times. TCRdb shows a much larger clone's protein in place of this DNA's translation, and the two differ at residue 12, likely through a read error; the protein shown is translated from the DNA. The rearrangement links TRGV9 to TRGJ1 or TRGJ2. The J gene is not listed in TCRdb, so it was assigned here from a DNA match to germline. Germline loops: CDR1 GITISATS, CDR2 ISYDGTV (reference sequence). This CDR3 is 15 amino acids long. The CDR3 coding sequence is TGTGCCTTGTGGGCAAGAGCTACCGGACATTATAGGAAACTCTTT. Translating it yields CALWARATGHYRKLF.

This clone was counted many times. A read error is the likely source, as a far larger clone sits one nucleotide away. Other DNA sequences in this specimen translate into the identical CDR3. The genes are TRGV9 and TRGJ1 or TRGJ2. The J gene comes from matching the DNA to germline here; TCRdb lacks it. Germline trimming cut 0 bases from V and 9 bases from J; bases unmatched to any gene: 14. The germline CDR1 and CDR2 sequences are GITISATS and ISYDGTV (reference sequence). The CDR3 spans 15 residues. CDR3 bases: TGTGCCTTGTGGGAGGTGGGAAGAGGGAAGGGTAAGAAACTCTTT. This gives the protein CALWEVGRGKGKKLF.